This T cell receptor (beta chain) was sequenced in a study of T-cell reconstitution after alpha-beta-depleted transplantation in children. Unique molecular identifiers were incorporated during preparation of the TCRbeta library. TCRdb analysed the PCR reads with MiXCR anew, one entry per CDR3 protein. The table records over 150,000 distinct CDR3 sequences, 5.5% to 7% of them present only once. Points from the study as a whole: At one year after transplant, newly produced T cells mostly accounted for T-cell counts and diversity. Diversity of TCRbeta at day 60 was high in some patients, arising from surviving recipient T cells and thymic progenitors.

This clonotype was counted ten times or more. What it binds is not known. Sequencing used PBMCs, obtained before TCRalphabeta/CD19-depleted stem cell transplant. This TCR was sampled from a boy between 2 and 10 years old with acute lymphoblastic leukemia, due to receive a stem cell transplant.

The CDR3 DNA reads TGTGCCAGCAGCATGGACAGGGGGCGAATTTTAACTGAAGCTTTCTTT. This translates into CASSMDRGRILTEAFF. The rearrangement links TRBV5-5 to TRBJ1-1, with TRBD1 matching 11 bases. CDR3 length equals 16 residues. Trimming at V came to 4 bases and at J to 5 bases, leaving 10 bases not matched to a gene. Per the germline V gene, CDR1 is SGHKS and CDR2 is YYEKEE (reference sequence).